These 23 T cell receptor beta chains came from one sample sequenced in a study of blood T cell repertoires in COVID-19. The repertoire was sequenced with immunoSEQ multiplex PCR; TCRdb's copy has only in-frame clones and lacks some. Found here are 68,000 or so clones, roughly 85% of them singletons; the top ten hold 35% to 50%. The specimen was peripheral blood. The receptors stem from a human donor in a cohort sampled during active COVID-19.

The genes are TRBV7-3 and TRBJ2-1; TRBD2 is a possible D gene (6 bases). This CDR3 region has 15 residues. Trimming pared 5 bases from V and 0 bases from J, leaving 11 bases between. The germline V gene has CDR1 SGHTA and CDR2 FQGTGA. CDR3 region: CASSPLGGSYNEQFF. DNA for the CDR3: TGTGCCAGCAGCCCGCTGGGGGGCTCCTACAATGAGCAGTTCTTC. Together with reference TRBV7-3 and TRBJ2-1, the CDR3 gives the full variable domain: GAGVSQTPSNKVTEKGKYVELRCDPISGHTALYWYRQSLGQGPEFLIYFQGTGAADDSGLPNDRFFAVRPEGSVSTLKIQRTERGDSAVYLCASSPLGGSYNEQFFGPGTRLTVL.

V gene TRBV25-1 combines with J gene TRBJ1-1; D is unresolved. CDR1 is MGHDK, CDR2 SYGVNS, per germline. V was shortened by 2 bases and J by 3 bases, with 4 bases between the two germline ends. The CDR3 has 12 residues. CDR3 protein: CASSERYTEAFF. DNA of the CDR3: TGTGCCAGCAGTGAACGTTACACTGAAGCTTTCTTT.

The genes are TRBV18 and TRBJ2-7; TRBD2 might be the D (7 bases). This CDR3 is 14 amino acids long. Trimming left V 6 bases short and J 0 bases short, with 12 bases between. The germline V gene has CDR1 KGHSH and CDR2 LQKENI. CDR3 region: CASSRGGDSYEQYF. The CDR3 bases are TGTGCCAGCTCCCGCGGGGGCGACTCCTACGAGCAGTACTTC.

The CDR3: CASTPGLAGGSYEQYF. DNA for the CDR3: TGTGCCAGTACCCCGGGACTAGCGGGGGGCTCCTACGAGCAGTACTTC. The V call is TRBV18, the J call TRBJ2-7; 15 bases agree with TRBD2. Germline CDR1 KGHSH, CDR2 LQKENI. CDR3 length: 16 residues. The V and J ends lost 9 bases and 0 bases, in that order; junction bases with no gene match: 6.

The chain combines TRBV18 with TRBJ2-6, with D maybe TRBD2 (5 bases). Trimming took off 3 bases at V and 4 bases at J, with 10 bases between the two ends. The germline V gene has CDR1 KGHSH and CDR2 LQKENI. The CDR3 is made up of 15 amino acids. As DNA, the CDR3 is TGTGCCAGCTCACCTCGAGGGTCCGGGGCCAACGTCCTGACTTTC. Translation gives CASSPRGSGANVLTF.

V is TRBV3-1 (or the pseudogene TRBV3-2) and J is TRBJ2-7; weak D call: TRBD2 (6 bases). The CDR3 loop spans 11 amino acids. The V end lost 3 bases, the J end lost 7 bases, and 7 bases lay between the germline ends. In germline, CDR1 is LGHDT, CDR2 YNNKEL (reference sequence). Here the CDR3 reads CASSQGLEQYF. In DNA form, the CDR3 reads TGTGCCAGCAGCCAGGGACTTGAGCAGTACTTC.

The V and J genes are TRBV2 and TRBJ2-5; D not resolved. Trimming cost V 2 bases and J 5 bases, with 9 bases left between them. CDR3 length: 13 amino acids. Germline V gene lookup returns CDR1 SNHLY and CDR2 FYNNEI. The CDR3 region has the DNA TGTGCCAGCAGTGAAAGCCGCGTTGAGACCCAGTACTTC. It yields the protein CASSESRVETQYF. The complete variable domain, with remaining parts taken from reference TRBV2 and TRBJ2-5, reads EPEVTQTPSHQVTQMGQEVILRCVPISNHLYFYWYRQILGQKVEFLVSFYNNEISEKSEIFDDQFSVERPDGSNFTLKIRSTKLEDSAMYFCASSESRVETQYFGPGTRLLVL.

In nucleotides, the CDR3 is TGTGCAAGTCGCTTACCAGGACAGGGGAGGATTCGGTTTGAAAAACTGTTTTTT. Translating it yields CASRLPGQGRIRFEKLFF. V and J are TRBV12-2 and TRBJ1-4; no check of the table's D call, TRBD1, against the DNA was made. TRBV12-2 is recorded as a pseudogene. This CDR3 comprises 18 residues.

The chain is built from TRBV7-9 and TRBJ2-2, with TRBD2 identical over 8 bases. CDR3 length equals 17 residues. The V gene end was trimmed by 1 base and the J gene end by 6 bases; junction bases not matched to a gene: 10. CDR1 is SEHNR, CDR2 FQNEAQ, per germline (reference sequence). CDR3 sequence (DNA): TGTGCCAGCAGCTTAGGATTTCCGGGACTAGTGGCCGGGGAGCTGTTTTTT. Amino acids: CASSLGFPGLVAGELFF.

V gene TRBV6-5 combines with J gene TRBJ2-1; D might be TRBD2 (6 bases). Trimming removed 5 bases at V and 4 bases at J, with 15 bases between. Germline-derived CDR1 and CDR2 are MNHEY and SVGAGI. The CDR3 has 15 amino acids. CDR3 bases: TGTGCCAGCAGTACGGACTTTGGACTATACAATGAGCAGTTCTTC. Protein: CASSTDFGLYNEQFF.

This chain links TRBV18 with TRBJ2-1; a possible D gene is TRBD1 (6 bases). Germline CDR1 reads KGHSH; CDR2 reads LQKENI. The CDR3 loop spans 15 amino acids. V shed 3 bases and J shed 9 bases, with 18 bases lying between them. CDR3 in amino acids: CASSPTNIQGSEQFF. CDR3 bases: TGTGCCAGCTCACCTACCAACATTCAGGGGAGTGAGCAGTTCTTC.

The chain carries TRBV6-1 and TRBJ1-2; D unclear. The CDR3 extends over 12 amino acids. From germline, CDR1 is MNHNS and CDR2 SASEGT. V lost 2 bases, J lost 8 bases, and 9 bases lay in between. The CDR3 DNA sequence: TGTGCCAGCAGTGAACAGATCAGGGGCTACACCTTC. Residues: CASSEQIRGYTF.

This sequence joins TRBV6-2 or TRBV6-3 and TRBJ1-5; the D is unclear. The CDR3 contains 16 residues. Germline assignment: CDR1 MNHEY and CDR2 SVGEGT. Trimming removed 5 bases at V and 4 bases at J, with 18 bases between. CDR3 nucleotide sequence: TGTGCCAGCAGTCCGCCCCCAACACGGGTTAATCAGCCCCAGCATTTT. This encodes CASSPPPTRVNQPQHF.

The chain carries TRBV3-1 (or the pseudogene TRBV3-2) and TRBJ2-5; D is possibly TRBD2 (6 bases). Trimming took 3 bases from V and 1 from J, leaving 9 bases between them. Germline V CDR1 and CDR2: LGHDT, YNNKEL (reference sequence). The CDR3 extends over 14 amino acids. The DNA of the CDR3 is TGTGCCAGCAGCCATCTAGCGCCCCAAGAGACCCAGTACTTC. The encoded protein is CASSHLAPQETQYF.

The CDR3 coding sequence is TGTGCCAGCAGTGGTATAGCGGGGGGGCCAAACAATGAGCAGTTCTTC. This gives the protein CASSGIAGGPNNEQFF. V gene TRBV27 combines with J gene TRBJ2-1; 11 nucleotides line up with TRBD2. The CDR3 has 16 amino acids. V was clipped by 5 bases and J by 5 bases; unmatched bases: 8. The V gene's germline CDR1 is MNHEY and CDR2 SMNVEV (reference sequence).

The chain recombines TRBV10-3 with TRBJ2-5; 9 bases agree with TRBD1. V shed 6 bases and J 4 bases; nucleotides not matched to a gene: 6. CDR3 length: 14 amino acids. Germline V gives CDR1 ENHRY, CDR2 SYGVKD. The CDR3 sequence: CAIRGQGAGETQYF. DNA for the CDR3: TGTGCCATCAGGGGACAGGGAGCTGGAGAGACCCAGTACTTC.

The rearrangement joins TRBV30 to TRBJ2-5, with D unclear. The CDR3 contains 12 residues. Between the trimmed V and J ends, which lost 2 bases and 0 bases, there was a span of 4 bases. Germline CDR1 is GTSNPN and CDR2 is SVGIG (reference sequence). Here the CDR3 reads CAWSPNQETQYF. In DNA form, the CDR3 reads TGTGCCTGGAGTCCAAACCAAGAGACCCAGTACTTC. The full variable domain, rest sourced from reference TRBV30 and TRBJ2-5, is SQTIHQWPATLVQPVGSPLSLECTVEGTSNPNLYWYRQAAGRGLQLLFYSVGIGQISSEVPQNLSASRPQDRQFILSSKKLLLSDSGFYLCAWSPNQETQYFGPGTRLLVL.

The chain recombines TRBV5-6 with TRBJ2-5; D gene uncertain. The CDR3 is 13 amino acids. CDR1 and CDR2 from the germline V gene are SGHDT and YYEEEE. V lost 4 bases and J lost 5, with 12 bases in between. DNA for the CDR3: TGTGCCAGCAGCCAGTATCACGGGGAGACCCAGTACTTC. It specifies CASSQYHGETQYF.

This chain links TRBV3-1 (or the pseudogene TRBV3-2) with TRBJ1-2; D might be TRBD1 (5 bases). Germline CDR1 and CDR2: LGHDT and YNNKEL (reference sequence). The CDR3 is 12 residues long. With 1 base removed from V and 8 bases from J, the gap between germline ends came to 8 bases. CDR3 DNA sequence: TGTGCCAGCAGCCAAGCAGGGCCCGGCTACACCTTC. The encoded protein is CASSQAGPGYTF.

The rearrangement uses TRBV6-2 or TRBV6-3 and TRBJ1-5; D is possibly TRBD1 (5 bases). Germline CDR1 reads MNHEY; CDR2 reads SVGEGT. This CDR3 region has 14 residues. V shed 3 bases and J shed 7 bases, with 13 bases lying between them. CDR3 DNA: TGTGCCAGCAGTTATGGGGCAGGGTACCAGCCCCAGCATTTT. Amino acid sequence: CASSYGAGYQPQHF.

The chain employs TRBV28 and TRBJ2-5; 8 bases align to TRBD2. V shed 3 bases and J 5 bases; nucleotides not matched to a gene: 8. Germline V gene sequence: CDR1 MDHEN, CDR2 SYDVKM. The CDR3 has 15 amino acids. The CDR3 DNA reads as TGTGCCAGCAGTTTTTCGGCGGGGGGTGCGGAGACCCAGTACTTC. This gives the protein CASSFSAGGAETQYF.

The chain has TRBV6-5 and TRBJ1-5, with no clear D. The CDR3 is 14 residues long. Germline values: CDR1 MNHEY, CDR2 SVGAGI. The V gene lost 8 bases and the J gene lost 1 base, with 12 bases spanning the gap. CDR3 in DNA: TGTGCCAGCGATACTGATTTGAGCAATCAGCCCCAGCATTTT. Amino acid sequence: CASDTDLSNQPQHF.

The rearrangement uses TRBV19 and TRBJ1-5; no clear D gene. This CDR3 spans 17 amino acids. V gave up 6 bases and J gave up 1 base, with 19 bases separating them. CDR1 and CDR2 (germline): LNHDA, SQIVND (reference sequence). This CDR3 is CASRQLGGSRSNQPQHF. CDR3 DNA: TGTGCCAGTAGACAACTAGGAGGCAGCCGGAGCAATCAGCCCCAGCATTTT.